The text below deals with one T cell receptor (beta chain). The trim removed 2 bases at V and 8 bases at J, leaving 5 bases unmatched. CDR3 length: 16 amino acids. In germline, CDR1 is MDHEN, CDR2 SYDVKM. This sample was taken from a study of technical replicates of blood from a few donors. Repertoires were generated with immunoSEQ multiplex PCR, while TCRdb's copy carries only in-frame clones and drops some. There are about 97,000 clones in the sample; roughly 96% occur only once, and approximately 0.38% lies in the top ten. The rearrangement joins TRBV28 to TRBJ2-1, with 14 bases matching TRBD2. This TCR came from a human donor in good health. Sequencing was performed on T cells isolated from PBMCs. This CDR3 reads CASSLLGTSGRHEQFF. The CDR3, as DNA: TGTGCCAGCAGTTTACTCGGGACTAGCGGGAGACATGAGCAGTTCTTC.